One sample yielded the 17 T cell receptor beta chains listed below, sequenced in a study of T cell repertoires in cytomegalovirus infection. TCRdb reanalysed the reads using MiXCR and keeps one entry per CDR3 protein. The sample has some 920,000 distinct CDR3 sequences, more than 25% seen once. These receptors are not linked to any known antigen. Sample: cultured CD8+ T cells from PBMCs, taken from culture after CMV antigen stimulation. The receptors come from a human donor in good health (CMV status not recorded). Some clones in this sample may be carry-over from other donors' samples.

The chain links TRBV27 to TRBJ2-1; either TRBD1 or TRBD2 may supply D (6 bases each). V dropped 7 bases and J dropped 4 bases, with 17 bases sitting between them. The CDR3 is 15 amino acids. CDR1 and CDR2 (germline): MNHEY, SMNVEV (reference sequence). CDR3 bases: TGTGCCAGCAACCCCGCCGGGGGCAGATACAATGAGCAGTTCTTC. It encodes CASNPAGGRYNEQFF.

The chain has TRBV7-9 and TRBJ2-3; 7 bases are a match to TRBD2. Germline V gene sequence: CDR1 SEHNR, CDR2 FQNEAQ (reference sequence). The junction had 4 bases not matched to a gene; V was cut back by 4 bases and J by 0 bases. The CDR3 is made up of 15 amino acids. This chain's CDR3 is CASSSREVSTDTQYF. The CDR3 DNA reads TGTGCCAGCAGCTCCCGGGAGGTTAGCACAGATACGCAGTATTTT.

About this clonotype: Since a much larger clone is just one base distant, this may be a read error. Because it lacks the conserved phenylalanine or tryptophan at the end, this CDR3 is likely a read error. The chain couples TRBV6-6 to TRBJ1-1, with 8 bases matching TRBD1. J lost 6 bases, V lost 0 bases, and 6 bases had no gene match. Germline loops: CDR1 MNHNY, CDR2 SVGAGI (reference sequence). The CDR3 totals 15 residues. CDR3 DNA: TGTGCCAGCAGTTACTCGTCCCAGGGGGCTTCTGAAGCTTTCCTT. This translates into CASSYSSQGASEAFL.

The chain carries TRBV19 and TRBJ2-7, with a possible D match to TRBD2 (7 bases). Germline V lookup: CDR1 LNHDA, CDR2 SQIVND (reference sequence). CDR3 length: 13 amino acids. Trimming removed 10 bases from V and 2 bases from J, with 15 bases in between. The CDR3 here is CATSSGGPYEQYF. CDR3 DNA sequence: TGTGCCACTTCGTCGGGGGGCCCCTACGAGCAGTACTTC. Full variable domain (rest looked up from reference TRBV19 and TRBJ2-7): DGGITQSPKYLFRKEGQNVTLSCEQNLNHDAMYWYRQDPGQGLRLIYYSQIVNDFQKGDIAEGYSVSREKKESFPLTVTSAQKNPTAFYLCATSSGGPYEQYFGPGTRLTVT.

The gene calls are TRBV5-5 and TRBJ2-1, with 7 bases fitting TRBD1. V was clipped by 4 bases and J by 8 bases; unmatched bases: 9. The CDR3 extends over 14 amino acids. CDR1 and CDR2 from the germline V gene are SGHKS and YYEKEE (reference sequence). The CDR3 loop reads CASSVATGLHEQFF. The DNA of the CDR3 is TGTGCCAGCAGCGTCGCGACAGGGTTACATGAGCAGTTCTTC.

The J gene is TRBJ1-2, the V gene TRBV7-9, with D unresolved. Trimming cost V 5 bases and J 5 bases, with 9 bases left between them. This CDR3 comprises 12 residues. Looked up from germline, CDR1 is SEHNR and CDR2 is FQNEAQ (reference sequence). CDR3 bases: TGTGCCAGCAGCGCGGACCTTTATGGCTACACCTTC. This translates into CASSADLYGYTF.

This clonotype showed up just a few times. This chain uses TRBV29-1 with TRBJ2-2; D may match TRBD1 or TRBD2 (5 bases each). This CDR3 has 11 amino acids. CDR1 and CDR2 (germline): SQVTM, ANQGSEA. Trimming stripped 6 bases from V and 6 bases from J, with 8 bases between. In DNA form, the CDR3 reads TGCAGCGTCGGGACGGCCGGGGAGCTGTTTTTT. It codes for CSVGTAGELFF.

This chain uses TRBV20-1 with TRBJ1-2, with 8 bases fitting TRBD1. This CDR3 is 16 amino acids long. V was clipped by 0 bases and J by 5 bases; unmatched bases: 11. CDR1 is DFQATT and CDR2 is SNEGSKA in the germline V gene (reference sequence). This CDR3 is CSARDSNRGSLYGYTF. In DNA form, the CDR3 reads TGCAGTGCTAGAGATTCAAACAGGGGGAGCCTATATGGCTACACCTTC.

This clonotype was observed many times. J is TRBJ1-1 and V is TRBV28; D is undetermined. CDR1 MDHEN and CDR2 SYDVKM come from the germline V gene. V shed 2 bases and J shed 5 bases, with 6 bases lying between them. The CDR3 extends over 12 amino acids. The CDR3 sequence: CASSLQYTEAFF. CDR3 in DNA: TGTGCCAGCAGTTTACAGTATACTGAAGCTTTCTTT.

V gene TRBV6-5 combines with J gene TRBJ1-5, with unresolved D. Deletions cut 2 bases from V and 3 bases from J, with 8 bases between. The CDR3 consists of 14 residues. In germline, CDR1 is MNHEY, CDR2 SVGAGI. The CDR3 coding sequence is TGTGCCAGCAGTTACGAAGGGCCCAATCAGCCCCAGCATTTT. This translates into CASSYEGPNQPQHF.

The V and J genes are TRBV18 and TRBJ1-4, with D possibly TRBD1 on 5 matching bases. Germline V gene sequence: CDR1 KGHSH, CDR2 LQKENI. The V gene lost 2 bases and the J gene lost 6 bases, with 16 bases spanning the gap. This CDR3 is built from 16 residues. The CDR3 is CASSPGDGIVDEKLFF. In DNA form, the CDR3 reads TGTGCCAGCTCACCAGGGGACGGAATCGTGGATGAAAAACTGTTTTTT.

J is TRBJ2-3 and V is TRBV10-3; D is undetermined. The length of the CDR3 is 15 residues. Trimming shortened V by 1 base and J by 4 bases, and 12 bases separated the two germline ends. Germline CDR1 is ENHRY and CDR2 is SYGVKD. CDR3 residues: CAISEYGEVADTQYF. CDR3 bases: TGTGCCATCAGTGAGTATGGAGAGGTTGCAGATACGCAGTATTTT.

This clonotype was seen ten or more times. The chain recombines TRBV12-3 or TRBV12-4 with TRBJ2-1; D remains ambiguous. CDR3 size: 12 residues. Trimming took 8 bases from V and 6 from J, leaving 11 bases between them. In nucleotides, the CDR3 is TGTGCCAGCTCCGGACGTGGCAATGAGCAGTTCTTC. Its protein product is CASSGRGNEQFF.

The chain couples TRBV4-1 to TRBJ2-3; D is undetermined. Germline lookup yields CDR1 MGHRA and CDR2 YSYEKL. Trimming left V 0 bases short and J 2 bases short, with 9 bases between. This CDR3 has 15 residues. This chain's CDR3 is CASSQEAQFTDTQYF. CDR3 in DNA: TGCGCCAGCAGCCAAGAGGCACAGTTCACAGATACGCAGTATTTT.

V gene TRBV25-1 combines with J gene TRBJ2-5; the D gene is possibly TRBD2 (5 bases). Trimming shortened V by 0 bases and J by 2 bases, and 10 bases separated the two germline ends. The CDR3 spans 15 residues. Germline V gene data show CDR1 as MGHDK and CDR2 as SYGVNS. The CDR3 sequence is CASSEYSGKQETQYF. As DNA, the CDR3 is TGTGCCAGCAGTGAATATTCCGGGAAGCAAGAGACCCAGTACTTC. Variable domain in full (rest from reference TRBV25-1 and TRBJ2-5): EADIYQTPRYLVIGTGKKITLECSQTMGHDKMYWYQQDPGMELHLIHYSYGVNSTEKGDLSSESTVSRIRTEHFPLTLESARPSHTSQYLCASSEYSGKQETQYFGPGTRLLVL.

This clonotype was counted between two and nine times. This chain uses TRBV12-3 or TRBV12-4 with TRBJ1-1; 7 nucleotides match TRBD1. There are 16 residues in the CDR3. J gave up 1 base and V 3 bases, and 8 bases lay outside the gene matches. The DNA for the CDR3 is TGTGCCAGCAGTTTCACAGGGGCGACCACGAACACTGAAGCTTTCTTT. Translated: CASSFTGATTNTEAFF.

This clonotype was counted a single time. The chain carries TRBV5-5 and TRBJ2-7; D is perhaps TRBD1 or TRBD2 (5 bases each). The germline V and J ends were trimmed by 5 bases and 3 bases, with 12 bases remaining between them. Germline assignment: CDR1 SGHKS and CDR2 YYEKEE (reference sequence). This CDR3 comprises 13 residues. The CDR3 bases are TGTGCCAGCAGGTCTGGGACCGACTACGAGCAGTACTTC. The encoded protein is CASRSGTDYEQYF.